This TCR beta chain is from a study of human T cells and chemical hapten exposure. As for the study in general: Slight differences in pooled library volume were the main source of varying TCR yields across samples. Regarding the study as a whole: TCRs exceeding a frequency of 1 in 1000 stayed unchanged under DPC sensitization.

The library tagged individual cDNA molecules with unique molecular identifiers. MiXCR, applied by TCRdb to the RACE reads, yields one record per CDR3 protein. The table includes around 80,000 distinct CDR3 sequences, about 8.7% detected once. This clonotype has at least ten counts. The antigen remains unidentified. The CDR3 contains 15 residues. Germline values: CDR1 DFQATT, CDR2 SNEGSKA (reference sequence). Deletions cut 0 bases from V and 2 bases from J, with 14 bases between. Documented time point: healthy volunteer bleed at 6 weeks. Unseparated into fractions, whole blood served as the source from which total RNA was extracted.

The material sequenced was whole blood. The chain combines TRBV20-1 with TRBJ2-7; perhaps TRBD2 as D (6 bases). The source is a male donor in good health. Some clones in this sample may be carry-over from other donors' samples. The DNA of the CDR3 is TGCAGTGCTAGAGATCACACTAGCAGTCCCTACGAGCAGTACTTC. Protein sequence: CSARDHTSSPYEQYF.